The 10 T cell receptor beta chains below come from one sample, sequenced in a study of glioma-infiltrating T cells. The iRepertoire nested amplicon-rescue multiplex PCR amplified TCR alpha and beta CDR3s from RNA. TCRdb ran MiXCR on the multiplex PCR reads and lists one entry per CDR3 protein. Among more than 350,000 distinct CDR3 sequences, more than 35% were seen once, and the ten largest hold around 12%. Sequenced material: glioma tissue, nonneoplastic brain tissue, or PBMCs (not recorded which). Source of these receptors: a human donor with low-grade glioma or glioblastoma, undergoing nonglioma brain surgery, or in good health (not recorded which).

This clonotype showed up many times. V and J are TRBV20-1 and TRBJ2-3; D is uncertain. Germline values: CDR1 DFQATT, CDR2 SNEGSKA (reference sequence). The CDR3 spans 13 residues. Trimming pared 1 base from V and 5 bases from J, leaving 10 bases between. The CDR3 bases are TGCAGTGCTAGAGTTCCCGCCCAAGATACGCAGTATTTT. This encodes CSARVPAQDTQYF.

To note about this clonotype: A clone one base away is much larger, so this may be a read error. The J gene is TRBJ2-7, the V gene TRBV28; TRBD1 aligns across 12 bases. The CDR3 is 16 residues long. CDR1 MDHEN and CDR2 SYDVKM come from the germline V gene. V was clipped by 7 bases and J by 5 bases; unmatched bases: 12. The DNA for the CDR3 is TGTGCCAGCACTCGCCTACCGGGACAGGGGGCACACGAGCAGTACTTC. Its translation: CASTRLPGQGAHEQYF.

In the case of this clonotype: A single base separates this from a much larger clone, so it may be a read error. This chain links TRBV28 with TRBJ2-1; a possible D gene is TRBD2 (6 bases). CDR3 size: 16 residues. In germline, CDR1 is MDHEN, CDR2 SYDVKM. CDR3 sequence reads: CASSRISPGLNKEQFF. As DNA, the CDR3 is TGTGCCAGCAGCCGTATTTCTCCAGGACTAAACAAAGAGCAGTTCTTC.

The gene calls are TRBV18 and TRBJ1-2; the match to TRBD1 covers 8 bases. The germline V gene has CDR1 KGHSH and CDR2 LQKENI. CDR3 length: 14 amino acids. J gave up 4 bases and V 5 bases, and 6 bases lay outside the gene matches. The CDR3 loop reads CASSRQGYGYGYTF. CDR3 nucleotide sequence: TGTGCCAGCTCAAGACAGGGGTACGGCTATGGCTACACCTTC. Together with reference TRBV18 and TRBJ1-2, the CDR3 gives the full variable domain: NAGVMQNPRHLVRRRGQEARLRCSPMKGHSHVYWYRQLPEEGLKFMVYLQKENIIDESGMPKERFSAEFPKEGPSILRIQQVVRGDSAAYFCASSRQGYGYGYTFGSGTRLTVV.

This clonotype has ten or more counts. The V call is TRBV11-2, the J call TRBJ2-1, with 7 bases lining up with TRBD2. The CDR3 consists of 13 residues. Trimming removed 6 bases from V and 5 bases from J; junction bases left unmatched: 4. Per germline, CDR1 SGHAT and CDR2 FQNNGV. The CDR3 loop is CASSLGLDNEQFF. The DNA of the CDR3 is TGTGCCAGCAGTCTCGGACTAGACAATGAGCAGTTCTTC. The variable domain in full, completed from reference TRBV11-2 and TRBJ2-1, reads EAGVAQSPRYKIIEKRQSVAFWCNPISGHATLYWYQQILGQGPKLLIQFQNNGVVDDSQLPKDRFSAERLKGVDSTLKIQPAKLEDSAVYLCASSLGLDNEQFFGPGTRLTVL.

As regards this clonotype: This may be a read error, as it is one base from a much larger clone. The V and J genes are TRBV25-1 and TRBJ2-3, with 7 bases aligning to TRBD2. Germline loops: CDR1 MGHDK, CDR2 SYGVNS. CDR3 length equals 13 residues. The CDR3, as DNA: TGTACCAGCAGTGGGGGGGGATCAGATACGCAGTATTTT. It yields the protein CTSSGGGSDTQYF.

This clonotype was observed a handful of times. The chain uses TRBV20-1 and TRBJ1-1; 7 positions match TRBD1. The germline V gene has CDR1 DFQATT and CDR2 SNEGSKA (reference sequence). CDR3 length: 13 residues. V lost 0 bases and J lost 7; bases outside the gene matches: 5. CDR3 nucleotides: TGCAGTGCTAGAGAGGGGGGACAGAATGAAGCTTTCTTT. Protein: CSAREGGQNEAFF.

This clonotype was counted once. The chain joins TRBV29-1 to TRBJ2-7, with TRBD1 matching 8 bases. Trimming took 4 bases from V and 4 from J; bases not matched to a gene: 3. CDR1 and CDR2 from the germline V gene are SQVTM and ANQGSEA. This CDR3 region has 12 residues. The CDR3 loop reads CSVGDRGYEQYF. The CDR3 DNA sequence: TGCAGCGTTGGTGACAGGGGATACGAGCAGTACTTC.

As for this clonotype: The junction shows a germline mismatch at one end, possibly a read error. V gene TRBV20-1 combines with J gene TRBJ1-6; D unresolved. The CDR3 loop spans 13 amino acids. Looked up from germline, CDR1 is DFQATT and CDR2 is SNEGSKA (reference sequence). Here the CDR3 DNA reads TGCAGTGCGCGGATAGGGTATAATTCAACCCTCCACTTT. Encoded protein: CSARIGYNSTLHF.

Details on this clonotype: This may come from a read error, since a much larger clone is one base off. The chain couples TRBV6-6 to TRBJ1-1; 8 bases are a match to TRBD1. This CDR3 is built from 14 residues. Trimming cost V 4 bases and J 7 bases; bases outside gene matches: 8. CDR1 is MNHNY and CDR2 is SVGAGI in the germline V gene (reference sequence). Here the CDR3 DNA reads TGTGCCAGCAGTTCGACAGGGGTAGGGAATGAAGCTTTCTTT. This sequence encodes CASSSTGVGNEAFF.